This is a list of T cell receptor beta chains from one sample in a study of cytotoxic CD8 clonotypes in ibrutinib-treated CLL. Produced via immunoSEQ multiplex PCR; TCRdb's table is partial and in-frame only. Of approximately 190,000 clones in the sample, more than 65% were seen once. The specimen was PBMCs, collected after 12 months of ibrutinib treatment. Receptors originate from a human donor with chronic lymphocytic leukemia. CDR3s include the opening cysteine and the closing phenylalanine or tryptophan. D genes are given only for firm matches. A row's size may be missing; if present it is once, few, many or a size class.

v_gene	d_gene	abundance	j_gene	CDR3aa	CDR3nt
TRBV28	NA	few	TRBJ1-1	CASRPSGHGNTEAFF	TGTGCCAGCAGACCATCGGGACACGGAAACACTGAAGCTTTCTTT
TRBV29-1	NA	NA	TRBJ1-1	CSVRGPGDTEAFF	TGCAGCGTTCGGGGGCCGGGGGACACTGAAGCTTTCTTT
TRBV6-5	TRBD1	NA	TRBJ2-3	CATSPGGFTDTQYF	TGTGCCACCAGCCCAGGGGGTTTCACAGATACGCAGTATTTT
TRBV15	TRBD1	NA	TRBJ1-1	CATSRPSRTGGTEAFF	TGTGCCACCAGCAGACCCTCTCGTACAGGGGGCACTGAAGCTTTCTTT
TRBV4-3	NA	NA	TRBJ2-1	CASSQDSVRLEQFF	TGCGCCAGCAGCCAAGATAGTGTGAGACTAGAGCAGTTCTTC
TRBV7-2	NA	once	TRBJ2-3	CASSIALSDTQYF	TGTGCCAGCAGCATAGCCTTGTCCGATACGCAGTATTTT
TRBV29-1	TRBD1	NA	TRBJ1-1	CSVRTGATEAFF	TGCAGCGTGCGGACAGGGGCCACTGAAGCTTTCTTT
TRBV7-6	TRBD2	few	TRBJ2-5	CANTLAGASGETQYF	TGTGCCAACACGTTGGCGGGAGCCTCGGGAGAGACCCAGTACTTC
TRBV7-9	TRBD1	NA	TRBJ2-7	CASSLWRGTGVHEQYF	TGTGCCAGCAGCTTATGGAGGGGGACAGGGGTCCACGAGCAGTACTTC
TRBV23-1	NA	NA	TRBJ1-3	CASSSSLPGTIYF	TGCGCCAGCAGTTCCTCCCTGCCAGGCACCATATATTTT
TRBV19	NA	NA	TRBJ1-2	CASSTGTSRYGYTF	TGTGCCAGTAGTACCGGGACGTCTCGTTATGGCTACACCTTC
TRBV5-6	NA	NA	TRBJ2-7	CASSPFRGSYEQYF	TGTGCCAGCAGCCCCTTCAGGGGATCCTACGAGCAGTACTTC
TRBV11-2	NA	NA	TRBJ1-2	CASSPVSSYGYTF	TGTGCCAGCAGCCCGGTCAGCTCCTATGGCTACACCTTC
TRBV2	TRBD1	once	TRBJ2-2	CASSSDRTNTGELFF	TGTGCCAGCAGTTCGGACAGGACGAACACCGGGGAGCTGTTTTTT
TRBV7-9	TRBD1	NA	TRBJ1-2	CASSSDRANYGYTF	TGTGCCAGCAGCTCGGACAGGGCTAACTATGGCTACACCTTC
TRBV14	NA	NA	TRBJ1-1	CASRGGSAEAFF	TGTGCCAGCAGAGGAGGGTCAGCTGAAGCTTTCTTT
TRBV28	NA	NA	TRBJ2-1	CASSSREGLHNEQFF	TGTGCCAGCAGTTCGCGTGAGGGACTCCACAATGAGCAGTTCTTC
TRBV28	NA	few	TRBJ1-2	CASSLSGGKYGYTF	TGTGCCAGCAGTTTATCAGGAGGGAAATATGGCTACACCTTC
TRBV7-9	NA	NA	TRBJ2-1	CASSLDQGRNEQFF	TGTGCCAGCAGCTTAGACCAGGGACGCAATGAGCAGTTCTTC
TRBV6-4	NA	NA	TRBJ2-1	CASSDDGTPGMEQFF	TGTGCCAGCAGTGACGATGGGACTCCTGGTATGGAGCAGTTCTTC
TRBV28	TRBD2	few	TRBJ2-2	CASSLTAGGPQLFF	TGTGCCAGCAGTTTAACAGCGGGAGGGCCGCAGCTGTTTTTT
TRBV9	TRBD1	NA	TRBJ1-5	CASSVGGTGGQPQHF	TGTGCCAGCAGCGTAGGTGGGACAGGGGGTCAGCCCCAGCATTTT
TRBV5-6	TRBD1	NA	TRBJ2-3	CASSLGSGGDTQYF	TGTGCCAGCAGCTTGGGCTCAGGGGGAGATACGCAGTATTTT
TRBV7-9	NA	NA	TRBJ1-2	CASSLIRDNYGYTF	TGTGCCAGCAGCCTTATCCGGGACAACTATGGCTACACCTTC
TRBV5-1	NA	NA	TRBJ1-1	CASSLDPTVNTEAFF	TGCGCCAGCAGCTTGGATCCCACGGTGAACACTGAAGCTTTCTTT
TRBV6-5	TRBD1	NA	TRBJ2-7	CASSRQGTFEQYF	TGTGCCAGCAGCCGACAGGGTACTTTCGAGCAGTACTTC
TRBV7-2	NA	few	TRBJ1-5	CASSVGSNQPQHF	TGTGCCAGCAGCGTAGGATCTAATCAGCCCCAGCATTTT
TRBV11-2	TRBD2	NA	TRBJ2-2	CASSFSGGAFGELFF	TGTGCCAGCAGCTTTAGCGGGGGCGCATTCGGGGAGCTGTTTTTT
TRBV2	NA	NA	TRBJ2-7	CASNLQSVHEQYF	TGTGCCAGCAACCTACAGTCAGTCCACGAGCAGTACTTC
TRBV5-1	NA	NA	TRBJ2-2	CASRSVGATGELFF	TGCGCCAGCCGCTCCGTGGGAGCAACCGGGGAGCTGTTTTTT
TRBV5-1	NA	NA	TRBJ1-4	CASSLALGTNEKLFF	TGCGCCAGCAGCTTGGCCCTAGGCACTAATGAAAAACTGTTTTTT
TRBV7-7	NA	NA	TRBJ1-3	CASSSGSGNTIYF	TGTGCTAGCAGCTCCGGCTCTGGAAACACCATATATTTT
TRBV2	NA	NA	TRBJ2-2	CASSEDPTWGGELFF	TGTGCCAGCAGCGAGGACCCTACCTGGGGCGGGGAGCTGTTTTTT
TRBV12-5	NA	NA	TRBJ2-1	CASGHGWDEQFF	TGTGCTAGTGGCCACGGGTGGGATGAGCAGTTCTTC
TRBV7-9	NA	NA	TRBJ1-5	CASTPLRGIQPQHF	TGTGCCAGCACCCCTTTAAGAGGGATTCAGCCCCAGCATTTT
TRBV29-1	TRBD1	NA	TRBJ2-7	CSAATGGLLRSYEQYF	TGCAGCGCAGCGACAGGGGGGCTCCTTCGGTCCTACGAGCAGTACTTC
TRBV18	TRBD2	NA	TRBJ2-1	CASRPASGRDYNEQFF	TGTGCCAGCCGTCCGGCTAGCGGGAGAGACTACAATGAGCAGTTCTTC
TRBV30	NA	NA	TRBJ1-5	CAWSRVPGNSNQPQHF	TGTGCCTGGAGTAGGGTCCCAGGCAATAGCAATCAGCCCCAGCATTTT
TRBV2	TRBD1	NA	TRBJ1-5	CASSGQGPVGPQHF	TGTGCCAGCAGTGGACAGGGTCCCGTAGGGCCCCAGCATTTT
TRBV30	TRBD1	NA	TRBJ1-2	CAWTGQGAGYGYTF	TGTGCCTGGACGGGACAGGGGGCCGGCTATGGCTACACCTTC